One sample yielded the 13 T cell receptor beta chains listed below, sequenced in a study of blood T cell repertoires in COVID-19. The repertoire was sequenced with immunoSEQ multiplex PCR; TCRdb's copy has only in-frame clones and lacks some. The sample has approximately 70,000 clones, 60% to 85% seen once. The sample taken for sequencing was peripheral blood. The source is a woman older than 75 with active or convalescent COVID-19.

This clone has more than one count but fewer than ten. The rearrangement uses TRBV9 and TRBJ1-4; D not resolved. Germline values: CDR1 SGDLS, CDR2 YYNGEE. V lost 2 bases and J 3 bases, leaving 8 bases between the germline ends. The CDR3 loop spans 14 amino acids. The CDR3 protein is CASSVDGANEKLFF. In DNA, the CDR3 is TGTGCCAGCAGCGTTGACGGAGCTAATGAAAAACTGTTTTTT.

In its sample, this clone was seen a few times. The rearrangement joins TRBV19 to TRBJ2-7; tentatively, D is TRBD1 (5 bases). Germline loops: CDR1 LNHDA, CDR2 SQIVND (reference sequence). V shed 6 bases and J shed 2 bases, with 11 bases lying between them. The length of the CDR3 is 13 residues. The CDR3 DNA reads TGTGCCAGTAGGGCGACAGCCACCTACGAGCAGTACTTC. Protein sequence: CASRATATYEQYF.

This clone was detected once. The CDR3 bases are TGTGCCAGCAGCACGGGACAGGGGGCGCAGAGACGATCGGGCACTGAAGCTTTCTTT. Amino acid sequence: CASSTGQGAQRRSGTEAFF. The V gene is TRBV7-2, the J gene TRBJ1-1; 12 nucleotides align to TRBD1. The CDR3 is 19 residues long. CDR1 and CDR2 from the germline V gene are SGHTA and FQGNSA. Unmatched junction bases numbered 17, after V lost 5 bases and J lost 4 bases.

J is TRBJ2-7 and V is TRBV5-6, with 10 bases aligning to TRBD2. CDR1 is SGHDT, CDR2 YYEEEE, per germline. The V segment lost 7 bases and the J segment 0 bases; nucleotides outside the gene matches: 16. The CDR3 runs to 18 residues. This CDR3 is CASGPFSRSGGDSYEQYF. The CDR3 coding sequence is TGTGCCAGCGGCCCGTTCTCGAGGAGCGGGGGGGACTCCTACGAGCAGTACTTC.

This chain joins TRBV11-3 and TRBJ2-7; 10 bases agree with TRBD1. The trim removed 5 bases at V and 5 bases at J, leaving 9 bases unmatched. Germline lookup yields CDR1 SGHNT and CDR2 YENEEA. This CDR3 spans 15 amino acids. The CDR3 loop reads CASSDIRDRGHEQYF. The CDR3 region has the DNA TGTGCCAGCAGCGATATCCGGGACAGGGGCCACGAGCAGTACTTC.

This chain uses TRBV20-1 with TRBJ1-2; D is ambiguous. CDR1 is DFQATT and CDR2 is SNEGSKA in the germline V gene (reference sequence). V lost 3 bases and J 2 bases, leaving 7 bases between the germline ends. This CDR3 spans 12 amino acids. The CDR3 reads CSASLPNYGYTF. In DNA, the CDR3 is TGCAGTGCTAGTCTCCCGAACTATGGCTACACCTTC.

The genes are TRBV2 and TRBJ2-3, with D perhaps matching TRBD2 (5 bases). Germline V gives CDR1 SNHLY, CDR2 FYNNEI. The CDR3 is made up of 14 amino acids. The V gene lost 6 bases and the J gene lost 6 bases, with 16 bases spanning the gap. The CDR3 DNA reads TGTGCCAGCAGCGAAACTAGGTGGTCCGATACGCAGTATTTT. Translating it yields CASSETRWSDTQYF.

V and J are TRBV5-1 and TRBJ2-5; weak D call: TRBD2 (6 bases). With 0 bases removed from V and 5 bases from J, the gap between germline ends came to 14 bases. Germline CDR1 reads SGHRS; CDR2 reads YFSETQ. This CDR3 is built from 15 residues. CDR3 DNA sequence: TGCGCCAGCAGCTTGGTGCAGGGAGGTGCGGAGACCCAGTACTTC. Translating it yields CASSLVQGGAETQYF.

The chain has TRBV5-1 and TRBJ2-2, with unresolved D. The V end was cut by 1 base, the J end by 7 bases, with 8 bases between. Germline loops: CDR1 SGHRS, CDR2 YFSETQ. The CDR3 spans 13 residues. CDR3 in DNA: TGCGCCAGCAGCTTGTTGCCGGGCGGGGAGCTGTTTTTT. This codes for CASSLLPGGELFF.

This chain links TRBV28 with TRBJ2-7; TRBD1 aligns across 8 bases. CDR1 and CDR2 from the germline V gene are MDHEN and SYDVKM. This CDR3 contains 16 residues. Germline trimming cut 7 bases from V and 4 bases from J; bases unmatched to any gene: 15. CDR3 in DNA: TGTGCCAGCACAACTTCGGGACAGGCAGGGCAGTACGAGCAGTACTTC. This encodes CASTTSGQAGQYEQYF.

Written as DNA, the CDR3 is TGCGCCAGCAGCTTGGTTGTTAGTATCAATGAGCAGTTCTTC. Encoded protein: CASSLVVSINEQFF. The chain couples TRBV5-1 to TRBJ2-1; D is undetermined. The CDR3 totals 14 residues. The germline gives CDR1 SGHRS, CDR2 YFSETQ. The V and J ends lost 0 bases and 6 bases respectively, with 10 bases between them. The full variable domain, rest sourced from reference TRBV5-1 and TRBJ2-1, is KAGVTQTPRYLIKTRGQQVTLSCSPISGHRSVSWYQQTPGQGLQFLFEYFSETQRNKGNFPGRFSGRQFSNSRSEMNVSTLELGDSALYLCASSLVVSINEQFFGPGTRLTVL.

This chain joins TRBV19 and TRBJ1-5, with 7 bases lining up with TRBD1. V trimming: 4 bases; J trimming: 1 base; junction bases outside the gene matches: 4. This CDR3 is 15 amino acids long. The germline CDR1 and CDR2 sequences are LNHDA and SQIVND (reference sequence). The CDR3 coding sequence is TGTGCCAGTAGTAGAAGACAGGGAAGCAATCAGCCCCAGCATTTT. Translation: CASSRRQGSNQPQHF.

The gene calls are TRBV19 and TRBJ2-2; 8 nucleotides agree with TRBD2. With 8 bases clipped from V and 1 base from J, the junction kept 6 bases outside the gene matches. Germline CDR1 and CDR2: LNHDA and SQIVND (reference sequence). There are 15 residues in the CDR3. The CDR3 sequence is CASSGGPGNTGELFF. CDR3 coding DNA: TGTGCCAGTTCGGGGGGGCCGGGGAACACCGGGGAGCTGTTTTTT.